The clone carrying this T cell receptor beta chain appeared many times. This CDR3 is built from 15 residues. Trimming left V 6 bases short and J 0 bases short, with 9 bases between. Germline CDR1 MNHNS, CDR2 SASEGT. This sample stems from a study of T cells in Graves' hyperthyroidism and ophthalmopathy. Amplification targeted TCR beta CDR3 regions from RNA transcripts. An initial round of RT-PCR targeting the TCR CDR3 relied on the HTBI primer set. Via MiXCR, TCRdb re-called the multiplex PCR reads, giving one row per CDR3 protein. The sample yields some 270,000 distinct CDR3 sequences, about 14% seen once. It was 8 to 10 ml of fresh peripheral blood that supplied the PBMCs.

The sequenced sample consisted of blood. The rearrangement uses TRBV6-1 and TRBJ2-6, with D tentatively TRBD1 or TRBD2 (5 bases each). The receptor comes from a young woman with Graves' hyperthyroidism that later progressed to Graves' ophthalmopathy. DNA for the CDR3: TGTGCCAGCAGGCCCGGGACCTCTGGGGCCAACGTCCTGACTTTC. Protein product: CASRPGTSGANVLTF.